These T cell receptor beta chains were read from a single sample in a study of response to subunit inactivated influenza vaccine. TCRdb used MiXCR to reprocess the RT-PCR reads, holding one entry per CDR3 protein. This table holds about 780,000 distinct CDR3 sequences, under 20% found once. The material sequenced was PBMCs from blood, taken roughly 5 days after vaccination. Source of these receptors: a middle-aged man who received an inactivated influenza vaccine. Each CDR3 is given with its conserved first and last residue.

16	TRBV4-2	TRBJ2-2	CASSPAGAGFTGELFF
14	TRBV6-2/TRBV6-3	TRBJ2-1	CATKRGAGYNEQFF
13	TRBV20-1	TRBJ2-7	CSAIGRALYEQYF
13	TRBV7-2	TRBJ2-1	CASSYGQVGEQFF
15	TRBV4-2	TRBJ2-7	CASSQAGLADYEQYF
16	TRBV9	TRBJ2-5	CASSVGVAGGPETQYF
14	TRBV7-6	TRBJ1-6	CASSSSDRNSPLHF
14	TRBV7-9	TRBJ2-7	CASSPTSGRYEQYF
14	TRBV29-1	TRBJ2-1	CSVEPRNSYNEQFF
12	TRBV28	TRBJ1-2	CASSTGSNGYTF
21	TRBV20-1	TRBJ2-5	CSARDPYIQGGIGPRQETQYF
15	TRBV6-1	TRBJ2-7	CASRTRVDGTAEQYF
14	TRBV27	TRBJ1-1	CASSLRGWNTEAFF
16	TRBV4-3	TRBJ1-6	CASSQDLGGSWSPLHF
14	TRBV7-2	TRBJ2-1	CASSLVAGPNEQFF
15	TRBV20-1	TRBJ2-2	CSARGGAGDTGELFF
14	TRBV30	TRBJ2-3	CAWSSDISPDTQYF
15	TRBV6-1	TRBJ2-3	CASSAGTLVSDTQYF
16	TRBV4-2	TRBJ2-1	CASSPRGADSNNEQFF
16	TRBV28	TRBJ2-2	CASSRILTLNTGELFF
15	TRBV18	TRBJ1-4	CASSHRRDRAEKLFF
14	TRBV6-1	TRBJ1-3	CASRGTYSGNTIYF